The 5 T cell receptor beta chains presented below share a single source sample, sequenced in a study of T cell responses to AZD1222 COVID-19 vaccine. Assay used: immunoSEQ multiplex PCR; TCRdb lists only in-frame clones, some missing. The sample yields about 120,000 clones, 80% to 90% seen once. The material was peripheral blood, obtained on day 0 of AZD1222 vaccination. Source of these receptors: an adult in good health.

The V call is TRBV12-3 or TRBV12-4, the J call TRBJ1-1; D perhaps matches TRBD1 (5 bases). The ends were cut back, 5 bases at V and 11 bases at J, with 18 bases in the middle. The CDR3 totals 13 residues. The CDR3 nucleotides are TGTGCCAGCAGTCTTCGACGGGACCCAGGCGCTTTCTTT. This translates into CASSLRRDPGAFF.

The chain combines TRBV5-1 with TRBJ2-1; D may be TRBD1 (7 bases). This CDR3 is built from 15 residues. CDR1 and CDR2 (germline): SGHRS, YFSETQ. Trimming pared 4 bases from V and 5 bases from J, leaving 16 bases between. The CDR3 DNA reads TGCGCCAGCAGCCCGGAGGGGGCAGAGAACAATGAGCAGTTCTTC. Translation: CASSPEGAENNEQFF.

This chain joins TRBV18 and TRBJ1-2; possible D gene TRBD1, 6 bases. The germline V gene has CDR1 KGHSH and CDR2 LQKENI. V was pared by 0 bases and J by 7 bases, with 9 bases between. The CDR3 loop spans 13 amino acids. Here the CDR3 reads CASSPPSRGGYTF. The CDR3 nucleotides are TGTGCCAGCTCACCACCGTCCAGGGGTGGCTACACCTTC.

Only a few counts were recorded for this clone. This sequence joins TRBV5-1 and TRBJ2-2; 9 nucleotides align to TRBD1. Germline CDR1 and CDR2: SGHRS and YFSETQ. The CDR3 consists of 16 residues. Germline trimming cut 3 bases from V and 5 bases from J; bases unmatched to any gene: 8. DNA for the CDR3: TGCGCCAGCAGCTCCACAGGGGGCTCGCGTACCGGGGAGCTGTTTTTT. Protein product: CASSSTGGSRTGELFF.

This chain joins TRBV24-1 and TRBJ2-3; 9 nucleotides align to TRBD2. Germline CDR1 reads KGHDR; CDR2 reads SFDVKD. V trimming: 4 bases; J trimming: 8 bases; junction bases outside the gene matches: 6. The CDR3 runs 14 residues. This CDR3 is CATSDLTSGITQYF. The CDR3 DNA reads as TGTGCCACCAGTGACCTGACTAGCGGAATTACGCAGTATTTT.